These 5 T cell receptor beta chains share one sample of origin, sequenced in a study of T cell responses to AZD1222 COVID-19 vaccine. Data came from immunoSEQ multiplex PCR; TCRdb stores just in-frame clones and leaves some out. The data contain tens of thousands of clones, about nine tenths of them singletons. Sequencing used peripheral blood, obtained on day 0 of AZD1222 vaccination. These receptor sequences come from an adult in good health.

The chain has TRBV5-1 and TRBJ1-1; D may be TRBD1 (6 bases). Per germline, CDR1 SGHRS and CDR2 YFSETQ. Trimming took 4 bases from V and 0 from J, leaving 10 bases between them. This CDR3 is 14 amino acids long. For the CDR3, the DNA is TGCGCCAGCAGCATGGACAGCCTGAACACTGAAGCTTTCTTT. Its translation: CASSMDSLNTEAFF.

The chain recombines TRBV11-3 with TRBJ2-1; D is tentatively TRBD1 or TRBD2 (5 bases each). The CDR3 loop spans 18 amino acids. Deletions cut 7 bases from V and 0 bases from J, with 22 bases between. Germline lookup yields CDR1 SGHNT and CDR2 YENEEA. CDR3 nucleotides: TGTGCCAGCACCCCTCGGGGCGGAGATGCCAGCTCCTACAATGAGCAGTTCTTC. Protein sequence: CASTPRGGDASSYNEQFF.

This clone turned up a few times. The rearrangement links TRBV19 to TRBJ1-6; D not certain. Germline V CDR1 and CDR2: LNHDA, SQIVND (reference sequence). Trimming took 4 bases from V and 0 from J, leaving 16 bases between them. The CDR3 sequence is 18 residues long. This chain's CDR3 is CASSTRRTSSSYNSPLHF. The CDR3 DNA follows: TGTGCCAGTAGTACCCGTCGGACGTCGAGCTCCTATAATTCACCCCTCCACTTT.

This clone has only one observation. The chain combines TRBV10-3 with TRBJ2-2; D could derive from TRBD1 or TRBD2 (6 bases each). Germline V gene data show CDR1 as ENHRY and CDR2 as SYGVKD. This CDR3 contains 14 residues. Trimming took off 0 bases at V and 6 bases at J, with 8 bases between the two ends. The CDR3 DNA is TGTGCCATCAGTGAGTCGGGGGGCGCCGGGGAGCTGTTTTTT. Translated: CAISESGGAGELFF.

The chain carries TRBV20-1 and TRBJ1-4; a weak D match, TRBD1 (5 bases). The germline gives CDR1 DFQATT, CDR2 SNEGSKA (reference sequence). Trimming removed 3 bases from V and 5 bases from J, with 13 bases in between. The CDR3 covers 14 residues. CDR3 amino acids: CSASGGDTNEKLFF. The CDR3 coding sequence is TGCAGTGCTAGTGGGGGGGATACAAATGAAAAACTGTTTTTT.